Below are 27 T cell receptor beta chains sequenced from a single sample in a study of beta chain features in type 1 diabetes. General study findings and limits: In all four CD4+ subsets, TCRB CDR3 length was significantly, moderately reduced in type 1 diabetes.

Reverse transcription of all isolated RNA meant that expressed TCRB transcripts were sequenced. Data came from immunoSEQ multiplex PCR; TCRdb stores just in-frame clones and leaves some out. The sample records 300,000 to 350,000 clones, approximately 13% being singletons. These TCRs' antigens remain unknown. The source material was naive CD4+ T cells from blood. The source is a woman aged 18-29 years with type 1 diabetes.

The chain combines TRBV7-2 with TRBJ2-1, with 7 bases fitting TRBD2. Trimming took 2 bases from V and 7 from J; bases not matched to a gene: 17. Germline V CDR1 and CDR2: SGHTA, FQGNSA. This CDR3 is built from 18 residues. Here the CDR3 reads CASSLIGVSGTSGNEQFF. Written as DNA, the CDR3 is TGTGCCAGCAGCTTAATCGGGGTGAGCGGGACCTCGGGGAATGAGCAGTTCTTC.

DNA of the CDR3: TGCAGCGCGGGCGGACTTACGAACACCGGGGAGCTGTTTTTT. This translates into CSAGGLTNTGELFF. The rearrangement uses TRBV29-1 and TRBJ2-2, with D tentatively TRBD2 (5 bases). The V end was cut by 7 bases, the J end by 0 bases, with 12 bases between. Germline values: CDR1 SQVTM, CDR2 ANQGSEA. The CDR3 contains 14 residues.

The chain employs TRBV30 and TRBJ2-7; 7 nucleotides match TRBD1. V lost 2 bases, J lost 7 bases, and 5 bases stayed unmatched. Germline-derived CDR1 and CDR2 are GTSNPN and SVGIG (reference sequence). There are 12 residues in the CDR3. This CDR3 is CAWSSDRVEQYF. DNA of the CDR3: TGTGCCTGGAGTTCTGACAGGGTTGAGCAGTACTTC. Full variable domain (rest looked up from reference TRBV30 and TRBJ2-7): SQTIHQWPATLVQPVGSPLSLECTVEGTSNPNLYWYRQAAGRGLQLLFYSVGIGQISSEVPQNLSASRPQDRQFILSSKKLLLSDSGFYLCAWSSDRVEQYFGPGTRLTVT.

This clone turned up a few times. V and J are TRBV9 and TRBJ1-4; a possible D gene is TRBD1 (5 bases). Trimming took 0 bases from V and 6 from J, leaving 12 bases between them. CDR3 length: 15 amino acids. Looked up from germline, CDR1 is SGDLS and CDR2 is YYNGEE. The CDR3 DNA is TGTGCCAGCAGCGTAGGCAGGGAATTTGATGAAAAACTGTTTTTT. Translating it yields CASSVGREFDEKLFF.

The chain carries TRBV2 and TRBJ2-5; 9 nucleotides match TRBD2. V lost 7 bases and J lost 2; bases outside the gene matches: 8. This CDR3 is built from 15 residues. The germline gives CDR1 SNHLY, CDR2 FYNNEI. The CDR3 DNA is TGTGCCAGCACCCCCATTAGCGGGGGACAAGAGACCCAGTACTTC. This translates into CASTPISGGQETQYF. Complete variable domain (other parts from reference TRBV2 and TRBJ2-5): EPEVTQTPSHQVTQMGQEVILRCVPISNHLYFYWYRQILGQKVEFLVSFYNNEISEKSEIFDDQFSVERPDGSNFTLKIRSTKLEDSAMYFCASTPISGGQETQYFGPGTRLLVL.

For this clone: At the DNA level, this CDR3 is encoded by other sequences in the same sample as well. This chain uses TRBV5-1 with TRBJ2-3, with TRBD2 matching over 13 bases. CDR1 and CDR2 (germline): SGHRS, YFSETQ. The CDR3 is made up of 16 amino acids. J was trimmed by 3 bases and V by 0 bases; bases with no gene match: 1. The CDR3 DNA follows: TGCGCCAGCAGCTTGGGGACTAGCGGGAGTACAGATACGCAGTATTTT. Translating gives CASSLGTSGSTDTQYF.

The V and J genes are TRBV6-5 and TRBJ2-7, with D perhaps TRBD2 (6 bases). The V end was cut by 6 bases, the J end by 0 bases, with 12 bases between. This CDR3 has 14 amino acids. Germline lookup yields CDR1 MNHEY and CDR2 SVGAGI. This CDR3 is CASRFGRDSYEQYF. DNA for the CDR3: TGTGCCAGCAGATTTGGGCGGGACTCCTACGAGCAGTACTTC.

This clone came up a few times. The rearrangement links TRBV19 to TRBJ1-2, with TRBD1 identical over 9 bases. Germline CDR1 is LNHDA and CDR2 is SQIVND (reference sequence). Trimming took 6 bases from V and 4 from J; bases not matched to a gene: 6. CDR3 length: 14 residues. Here the CDR3 DNA reads TGTGCCAGTAGACCACAGGGGGCTAGCTATGGCTACACCTTC. Translating gives CASRPQGASYGYTF.

The chain combines TRBV4-3 with TRBJ2-3; D is ambiguous. Per germline, CDR1 LGHNA and CDR2 YSLEER. Trimming took 2 bases from V and 3 from J, leaving 9 bases between them. The CDR3 consists of 14 residues. The DNA for the CDR3 is TGCGCCAGCAGCCAAAATTCAGGAACAGATACGCAGTATTTT. Amino acid sequence: CASSQNSGTDTQYF.

This clone appeared a few times. The chain recombines TRBV10-3 with TRBJ2-7; 8 bases map to TRBD2. The CDR3 totals 13 residues. Trimming took 8 bases from V and 2 from J; bases not matched to a gene: 5. Germline-derived CDR1 and CDR2 are ENHRY and SYGVKD. The CDR3 nucleotides read TGTGCCATCGGATCTAGCGGGCCCTACGAGCAGTACTTC. Translation: CAIGSSGPYEQYF.

This sequence joins TRBV6-1 and TRBJ2-1; 8 bases are a match to TRBD2. The CDR3 consists of 14 residues. Germline CDR1 MNHNS, CDR2 SASEGT. Trimming at V came to 7 bases and at J to 7 bases, leaving 9 bases not matched to a gene. CDR3 in DNA: TGTGCCAGCAAAGGCGGGGGGAGGGGGAATGAGCAGTTCTTC. As protein: CASKGGGRGNEQFF.

J is TRBJ1-1 and V is TRBV25-1; 8 nucleotides align to TRBD1. CDR3 length: 15 residues. V lost 3 bases and J lost 3; bases outside the gene matches: 6. In germline, CDR1 is MGHDK, CDR2 SYGVNS. The CDR3 region is CASSDWNRGDTEAFF. DNA of the CDR3: TGTGCCAGCAGTGACTGGAACAGGGGGGACACTGAAGCTTTCTTT.

This clone appeared a few times. The chain has TRBV15 and TRBJ1-5, with TRBD1 as a possible D gene (5 bases). Germline CDR1 and CDR2: LNHNV and YYDKDF (reference sequence). V was clipped by 6 bases and J by 4 bases, with 16 bases between them. This CDR3 has 15 amino acids. The CDR3 loop is CATRRRGVSNQPQHF. The CDR3 DNA is TGTGCCACCAGGAGACGGGGGGTATCGAATCAGCCCCAGCATTTT.

A word on this clone: At the DNA level, this CDR3 is encoded by other sequences in the same sample as well. J is TRBJ2-3 and V is TRBV5-4; 7 bases are shared with TRBD1. J lost 1 base, V lost 5 bases, and 4 bases had no gene match. Germline-derived CDR1 and CDR2 are SGHNT and YYREEE (reference sequence). The CDR3 has 14 amino acids. CDR3 residues: CASRPDRGTDTQYF. In DNA, the CDR3 is TGTGCCAGCAGACCCGACAGGGGCACAGATACGCAGTATTTT.

A note on this clone: Other DNA sequences in this specimen translate into the identical CDR3. This sequence joins TRBV30 and TRBJ1-2, with a tentative D call TRBD1 (5 bases). V lost 5 bases and J lost 5, with 9 bases in between. CDR1 and CDR2 (germline): GTSNPN, SVGIG (reference sequence). The CDR3 runs to 11 residues. The CDR3 spells CAWSGGYGYTF. For the CDR3, the DNA is TGTGCCTGGTCGGGGGGTTATGGCTACACCTTC.

CDR3: CATSRTIAGGWYV. The DNA for the CDR3 is TGTGCCACCAGCCGAACTATAGCGGGAGGATGGTACGTC. This chain uses TRBV15 with TRBJ2-7; 10 nucleotides match TRBD2. The CDR3 loop spans 13 amino acids. Per germline, CDR1 LNHNV and CDR2 YYDKDF (reference sequence). With 5 bases clipped from V and 12 bases from J, the junction kept 10 bases outside the gene matches.

The V call is TRBV30, the J call TRBJ1-5; D perhaps matches TRBD1 (5 bases). V shed 1 base and J shed 3 bases, with 10 bases lying between them. There are 14 residues in the CDR3. The germline CDR1 and CDR2 sequences are GTSNPN and SVGIG (reference sequence). The chain's CDR3 is CAWSGGLINQPQHF. The CDR3 nucleotides read TGTGCCTGGAGTGGGGGACTGATCAATCAGCCCCAGCATTTT.

This clone was observed a few times. This chain links TRBV29-1 with TRBJ1-5; D remains ambiguous. Per the germline V gene, CDR1 is SQVTM and CDR2 is ANQGSEA. V lost 3 bases to trimming and J lost 11 bases, with 11 bases between them. The CDR3 sequence is 11 residues long. The CDR3 DNA is TGCAGCGTTGAGGCAGGCGGGGCCCAGCATTTT. Translation gives CSVEAGGAQHF.

This clone appeared a few times. This chain uses TRBV5-8 with TRBJ2-3; weak D call: TRBD2 (6 bases). Trimming cost V 0 bases and J 4 bases, with 12 bases left between them. Per the germline V gene, CDR1 is SGHTS and CDR2 is YDEGEE. The CDR3 runs to 15 residues. This CDR3 reads CASSLGRTGADTQYF. The CDR3 DNA reads TGTGCCAGCAGCTTGGGCAGAACGGGGGCAGATACGCAGTATTTT. Looking up the rest from reference TRBV5-8 and TRBJ2-3 gives the full variable domain: EAGVTQSPTHLIKTRGQQATLRCSPISGHTSVYWYQQALGLGLQFLLWYDEGEERNRGNFPPRFSGRQFPNYSSELNVNALELEDSALYLCASSLGRTGADTQYFGPGTRLTVL.

This clone was counted between two and nine times. The J gene is TRBJ1-2, the V gene TRBV5-1, with D unresolved. Trimming cost V 4 bases and J 1 base, with 17 bases left between them. Germline lookup yields CDR1 SGHRS and CDR2 YFSETQ. The CDR3 totals 16 residues. The chain's CDR3 is CASSDKAGDLNYGYTF. In nucleotides, the CDR3 is TGCGCCAGCAGCGACAAGGCCGGGGATCTTAACTATGGCTACACCTTC.

This clone was detected only a few times. The V call is TRBV6-5, the J call TRBJ2-3; 9 positions agree with TRBD1. CDR3 length equals 15 residues. The germline V gene encodes CDR1 MNHEY and CDR2 SVGAGI. V was clipped by 4 bases and J by 1 base; unmatched bases: 3. The CDR3 coding sequence is TGTGCCAGCAGTTTACAGGGGGCCGGCACAGATACGCAGTATTTT. Its protein product is CASSLQGAGTDTQYF.

In its sample, this clone was seen a few times. The genes are TRBV29-1 and TRBJ1-1, with a weak D call TRBD1 (5 bases). V lost 5 bases and J lost 0, with 10 bases in between. The length of the CDR3 is 13 residues. Germline-derived CDR1 and CDR2 are SQVTM and ANQGSEA. The CDR3 bases are TGCAGCGTTACTCAGGGCCTGAACACTGAAGCTTTCTTT. Amino acid sequence: CSVTQGLNTEAFF.

This clone turned up a few times. The chain employs TRBV6-6 and TRBJ2-7, with 15 bases aligning to TRBD2. Trimming at V came to 5 bases and at J to 6 bases, leaving 8 bases not matched to a gene. The length of the CDR3 is 16 residues. Germline CDR1 MNHNY, CDR2 SVGAGI (reference sequence). CDR3 sequence reads: CASSLGTSGRSGEQYF. CDR3 in DNA: TGTGCCAGCAGTCTGGGGACTAGCGGGAGGTCGGGCGAGCAGTACTTC.

This clone was observed a handful of times. The genes are TRBV7-2 and TRBJ2-4; 7 nucleotides match TRBD1. V was pared by 5 bases and J by 3 bases, with 4 bases of the junction left unmatched. The CDR3 sequence is 14 residues long. Germline assignment: CDR1 SGHTA and CDR2 FQGNSA. The CDR3 spells CASSPGDSKNIQYF. CDR3 nucleotide sequence: TGTGCCAGCAGCCCCGGGGACAGCAAAAACATTCAGTACTTC.

The J gene is TRBJ1-1, the V gene TRBV2; unclear D gene. The CDR3 loop spans 13 amino acids. From germline, CDR1 is SNHLY and CDR2 FYNNEI. V lost 7 bases, J lost 2 bases, and 11 bases lay in between. The CDR3 sequence is CASNEQLNTEAFF. The CDR3 region has the DNA TGTGCCAGCAACGAACAGCTAAACACTGAAGCTTTCTTT.

The V gene is TRBV11-2, the J gene TRBJ2-7; 10 nucleotides align to TRBD1. The V gene end was trimmed by 10 bases and the J gene end by 2 bases; junction bases not matched to a gene: 11. The germline gives CDR1 SGHAT, CDR2 FQNNGV. The CDR3 runs to 15 residues. The CDR3 DNA sequence: TGTGCCATCCTCGTCCCCGGGACAGGGGCCTACGAGCAGTACTTC. Its translation is CAILVPGTGAYEQYF.

The chain has TRBV6-1 and TRBJ2-3, with 9 bases fitting TRBD2. The CDR3 runs 14 residues. Germline CDR1 reads MNHNS; CDR2 reads SASEGT. The CDR3 sequence: CATYAGGSTDTQYF. CDR3 in DNA: TGTGCTACCTATGCGGGAGGGAGCACAGATACGCAGTATTTT.